The present entry profiles one T cell receptor beta chain with its context. Its cognate antigen has yet to be identified. Per-nucleotide qualities are absent, and no much larger clonotype sits a single base away. This entry belongs to a study of blood T cells in healthy people across ages (dated by TCRdb to between 2014 and 2016). About the full investigation: In model experiments, roughly one uniquely barcoded TCR beta cDNA molecule per two T cells was captured by template switching. Two additional independent replicas of 1 million unique cDNA reads from the same blood draw were analyzed for two donors (one aged 18 to 30 and one aged 80 or older). Age-related changes in TCR beta repertoire diversity were measured in the study by deep sequencing normalized with unique cDNA molecular identifiers. To avoid experimental bias, donors of different ages were spread randomly across the sequencing lanes. The donors were split into four age groups: young (average roughly 15 years), middle-aged (over 35), aged (around 67) and long-lived (roughly 86).

Donors were 35 to 40 systemically healthy Caucasian individuals from Russia aged roughly 6 to 100 years. Each donor gave ten milliliters of peripheral blood, collected into EDTA-treated Vacutainer tubes. Ficoll-Paque density-gradient centrifugation was used to isolate PBMCs, with at least 7 million per sample. Total RNA, at least 6 micrograms per sample, was extracted from PBMCs with Trizol reagent. For every donor, flow cytometry on a PBMC aliquot measured the percentage of naive CD45RAhigh/CD27high T cells. Library prep was done by 5' RACE. Reads for this sample came from an Illumina HiSeq 2500. A second PCR of about 6 to 12 cycles was run with a J-beta primer mix and a sample-barcoded 5' primer. A template-switch 5' adaptor carrying 12 random nucleotides introduced a unique molecular identifier onto each TCR beta cDNA molecule. Each sample yielded at least 2.5 million CDR3-containing paired-end reads. All of the RNA was converted into first-strand cDNA using the Mint cDNA synthesis kit, with a TRBC-specific oligonucleotide serving as the primer. Following uracil-DNA glycosylase treatment, a first 18-cycle PCR with universal primers M1SS and BC2_uni_R was performed on all cDNA. The study's own analysis went as follows. For normalization, 1 million high-quality reads were randomly selected from each sample, with every read carrying a distinct molecular identifier. Instead of being binned into consensus sequences, reads with shared molecular identifiers were discarded. MiTCR, run with a Q25 quality threshold and the strictest error-elimination algorithm, handled CDR3 identification, clonotype clustering and error correction. A nonparametric unseen species model with Euler transformation was used to estimate a lower bound on total TCR beta diversity. The public reads were reprocessed in TCRdb via fastp at Q25 and MiXCR, keeping in-frame beta chains. Each CDR3 protein appears once, grouped with its most common genes and DNA. These V and J calls are TCRdb output, not the study's own analysis. For this sample the table gives 1.5 million to 2 million distinct CDR3 sequences, of which approximately 30% were detected only once. The ten largest clonotypes hold roughly 8.2% of the sample.

Broader findings and caveats from the paper: Compared with the aged group, more naive CD4+ T cells, fewer expanded clones and increased TCR diversity were shown by the long-lived group, suggesting age selection. As age increased, observed TCR beta diversity per million T cells dropped in a roughly linear way, and a significant reduction was already evident by age roughly 40. Since profiling was done on bulk unsorted PBMCs, naive and antigen-experienced compartments could not be conclusively compared. Because the CMV infection status of the donors was unknown, age-related changes in expanded clonotypes may potentially have been confounded. Total diversity estimates from one million sequenced T cells were considered lower bounds and underestimates. There was a strong correlation between observed TCR beta diversity and the percentage of naive T cells measured by flow cytometry.

The germline V gene encodes CDR1 KGHSH and CDR2 LQKENI. For this chain, trimming is 5 bases at the V end and 5 bases at the J end, and the number of junction bases without a gene match is 8. Counted from cysteine to phenylalanine, this CDR3 has 14 amino acids. Only CDR3 DNA is held: 42 bases, read in frame from base 1. Sequencing was done on a sample of blood. The receptor was isolated from a woman aged 30 to 39 in good health. The rearranged segments are TRBV18 and TRBJ1-1; 7 central bases correspond to TRBD1. The CDR3 is CASSSTTGETEAFF. The bases read TGTGCCAGCTCATCAACAACAGGGGAAACTGAAGCTTTCTTT.